Shown below are 30 T cell receptor beta chains from a single sample sequenced in a study of siplizumab effects on memory and regulatory T cells. The repertoire was sequenced with immunoSEQ multiplex PCR; TCRdb's copy has only in-frame clones and lacks some. Of some 65,000 clones in the sample, over 75% were seen once. What was sequenced was Tregs sorted from blood. These receptors were taken from a human donor in good health.

This clone has just one count. The J gene is TRBJ2-3, the V gene TRBV15; D may match TRBD1 or TRBD2 (6 bases each). The ends were cut back, 0 bases at V and 9 bases at J, with 16 bases in the middle. The germline V gene has CDR1 LNHNV and CDR2 YYDKDF (reference sequence). This CDR3 is 15 amino acids long. In DNA, the CDR3 is TGTGCCACCAGCAGAGATCAGTCCCAGGGGAGGACGCAGTATTTT. It translates to CATSRDQSQGRTQYF. Together with reference TRBV15 and TRBJ2-3, the CDR3 gives the full variable domain: DAMVIQNPRYQVTQFGKPVTLSCSQTLNHNVMYWYQQKSSQAPKLLFHYYDKDFNNEADTPDNFQSRRPNTSFCFLDIRSPGLGDTAMYLCATSRDQSQGRTQYFGPGTRLTVL.

This chain uses TRBV5-1 with TRBJ1-1; no reliable D call. This CDR3 spans 13 amino acids. V lost 4 bases and J 7 bases, leaving 14 bases between the germline ends. The germline V gene encodes CDR1 SGHRS and CDR2 YFSETQ. CDR3 in amino acids: CASSSRARHEAFF. The DNA of the CDR3 is TGCGCCAGCAGCAGCCGGGCCCGACATGAAGCTTTCTTT.

J is TRBJ1-4 and V is TRBV4-1; D might be TRBD1 (6 bases). From germline, CDR1 is MGHRA and CDR2 YSYEKL. V lost 0 bases to trimming and J lost 4 bases, with 18 bases between them. The CDR3 runs 18 residues. This CDR3 is CASSQEGKGEIGNEKLFF. The CDR3 nucleotides read TGCGCCAGCAGCCAAGAGGGAAAGGGGGAGATCGGTAATGAAAAACTGTTTTTT.

This chain connects TRBV5-1 to TRBJ2-1; D remains unclear. V gave up 4 bases and J gave up 0 bases, with 8 bases separating them. In germline, CDR1 is SGHRS, CDR2 YFSETQ. The CDR3 sequence is 14 residues long. CDR3 bases: TGCGCCAGCAGCGTGGATTTCTCCTACAATGAGCAGTTCTTC. It translates to CASSVDFSYNEQFF.

This clone has only one observation. Written as DNA, the CDR3 is TGCGCCAGCAGCTTGGGGACTAGCGGGAGAATCCCAGATACGCAGTATTTT. Translating gives CASSLGTSGRIPDTQYF. The chain combines TRBV5-1 with TRBJ2-3; 13 positions match TRBD2. The CDR3 length is 17 residues. Germline CDR1 reads SGHRS; CDR2 reads YFSETQ. The junction had 5 bases not matched to a gene; V was cut back by 0 bases and J by 4 bases. The whole variable domain, remainder taken from reference TRBV5-1 and TRBJ2-3, is KAGVTQTPRYLIKTRGQQVTLSCSPISGHRSVSWYQQTPGQGLQFLFEYFSETQRNKGNFPGRFSGRQFSNSRSEMNVSTLELGDSALYLCASSLGTSGRIPDTQYFGPGTRLTVL.

The V and J genes are TRBV6-1 and TRBJ1-1, with 7 bases lining up with TRBD1. The germline gives CDR1 MNHNS, CDR2 SASEGT. V dropped 6 bases and J dropped 10; count of bases not matched to a gene: 14. This CDR3 contains 14 residues. This CDR3 reads CASSPQPTTGRAFF. CDR3 coding DNA: TGTGCCAGCAGCCCACAGCCGACGACAGGGAGAGCTTTCTTT.

The V call is TRBV5-1, the J call TRBJ2-4, with 7 bases matching TRBD1. This CDR3 contains 21 residues. Germline values: CDR1 SGHRS, CDR2 YFSETQ. The V and J ends lost 1 base and 0 bases, in that order; junction bases with no gene match: 19. This CDR3 reads CASSLWSGEGAPRVAKNIQYF. The CDR3 nucleotides read TGCGCCAGCAGCTTGTGGTCTGGAGAGGGGGCGCCGAGGGTAGCCAAAAACATTCAGTACTTC.

This clone was observed once. The genes are TRBV5-1 and TRBJ2-7; D perhaps matches TRBD2 (5 bases). The CDR3 sequence is 16 residues long. With 0 bases removed from V and 2 bases from J, the gap between germline ends came to 15 bases. CDR1 and CDR2 from the germline V gene are SGHRS and YFSETQ. The DNA for the CDR3 is TGCGCCAGCAGCTTGGGCCCGTCCGGGAACCCCTACGAGCAGTACTTC. Amino acids: CASSLGPSGNPYEQYF.

The chain carries TRBV6-1 and TRBJ1-2; D is unresolved. V lost 1 base and J lost 4, with 10 bases in between. Germline CDR1 and CDR2: MNHNS and SASEGT. This CDR3 contains 14 residues. The CDR3 reads CASSEVWAFYGYTF. CDR3 bases: TGTGCCAGCAGTGAAGTCTGGGCATTCTATGGCTACACCTTC.

The rearrangement uses TRBV28 and TRBJ1-5; the D is unclear. Germline lookup yields CDR1 MDHEN and CDR2 SYDVKM. The V end was cut by 5 bases, the J end by 0 bases, with 14 bases between. The CDR3 runs to 16 residues. CDR3 nucleotide sequence: TGTGCCAGCAGTCCAGGCCTTGGTACTAGCAATCAGCCCCAGCATTTT. Residues: CASSPGLGTSNQPQHF. The full variable domain, rest sourced from reference TRBV28 and TRBJ1-5, is DVKVTQSSRYLVKRTGEKVFLECVQDMDHENMFWYRQDPGLGLRLIYFSYDVKMKEKGDIPEGYSVSREKKERFSLILESASTNQTSMYLCASSPGLGTSNQPQHFGDGTRLSIL.

This chain connects TRBV20-1 to TRBJ1-2; D is undetermined. Germline values: CDR1 DFQATT, CDR2 SNEGSKA (reference sequence). The CDR3 is made up of 11 amino acids. Trimming removed 2 bases from V and 8 bases from J, with 9 bases in between. CDR3 in amino acids: CSARRVPGYTF. CDR3 nucleotide sequence: TGCAGTGCTAGACGGGTTCCCGGCTACACCTTC.

The genes are TRBV7-3 and TRBJ2-2; 7 bases are shared with TRBD1. In germline, CDR1 is SGHTA, CDR2 FQGTGA. The CDR3 is 15 residues long. V was pared by 4 bases and J by 5 bases, with 7 bases of the junction left unmatched. The CDR3 sequence: CASSSTGALTGELFF. The CDR3 bases are TGTGCCAGCAGCTCCACAGGGGCCCTTACCGGGGAGCTGTTTTTT.

The chain has TRBV7-2 and TRBJ2-7; maybe TRBD2 (5 bases). Per the germline V gene, CDR1 is SGHTA and CDR2 is FQGNSA. V gave up 4 bases and J gave up 0 bases, with 10 bases separating them. CDR3 size: 14 residues. CDR3 loop: CASSSGWSSYEQYF. The CDR3 region has the DNA TGTGCCAGCAGCTCGGGGTGGAGCTCCTACGAGCAGTACTTC.

The V gene is TRBV7-2, the J gene TRBJ2-5; D remains ambiguous. Trimming shortened V by 0 bases and J by 2 bases, and 7 bases separated the two germline ends. Looked up from germline, CDR1 is SGHTA and CDR2 is FQGNSA. The CDR3 has 14 amino acids. The CDR3 is CASSLAHRQETQYF. CDR3 nucleotides: TGTGCCAGCAGCTTAGCGCACAGACAAGAGACCCAGTACTTC.

This chain uses TRBV5-1 with TRBJ1-5, with D perhaps matching TRBD1 (5 bases). The germline CDR1 and CDR2 sequences are SGHRS and YFSETQ. CDR3 length equals 15 residues. The germline V and J ends were trimmed by 0 bases and 3 bases, with 10 bases remaining between them. CDR3 sequence (DNA): TGCGCCAGCAGCTTGGATGGGGCCTTCAATCAGCCCCAGCATTTT. The encoded protein is CASSLDGAFNQPQHF.

The chain links TRBV12-5 to TRBJ1-3; 7 nucleotides line up with TRBD1. The CDR3 has 17 residues. Trimming removed 2 bases from V and 0 bases from J; junction bases left unmatched: 7. Per germline, CDR1 LGHNT and CDR2 FRNRAP. The CDR3 protein is CASGLIRTGSSGNTIYF. The CDR3 DNA follows: TGTGCTAGTGGTTTGATAAGGACAGGCTCCTCTGGAAACACCATATATTTT.

The chain combines TRBV7-3 with TRBJ1-1, with D perhaps TRBD1 (6 bases). The CDR3 is 13 residues long. Germline CDR1 SGHTA, CDR2 FQGTGA. Trimming shortened V by 8 bases and J by 1 base, and 11 bases separated the two germline ends. In nucleotides, the CDR3 is TGTGCCAGCCAGTTGACAGGGAACACTGAAGCTTTCTTT. It translates to CASQLTGNTEAFF.

In this sample, this clone turned up once. V is TRBV2 and J is TRBJ2-3, with 8 bases fitting TRBD1. Germline lookup yields CDR1 SNHLY and CDR2 FYNNEI. The trim removed 7 bases at V and 5 bases at J, leaving 8 bases unmatched. The CDR3 length is 14 residues. DNA of the CDR3: TGTGCCAGCACTTCGACAGGGGCTGGAGATACGCAGTATTTT. It codes for CASTSTGAGDTQYF.

The chain joins TRBV15 to TRBJ2-2; no definite D call. Germline V lookup: CDR1 LNHNV, CDR2 YYDKDF (reference sequence). This CDR3 has 11 amino acids. V lost 11 bases, J lost 1 base, and 5 bases lay in between. The CDR3 DNA reads TGTGCCGTCGGGAACACCGGGGAGCTGTTTTTT. Translated: CAVGNTGELFF.

The chain combines TRBV6-1 with TRBJ1-2, with D possibly being TRBD1 (6 bases). Trimming shortened V by 1 base and J by 7 bases, and 16 bases separated the two germline ends. CDR1 MNHNS and CDR2 SASEGT come from the germline V gene. This CDR3 region has 15 residues. CDR3 sequence reads: CASSEEDSKWFGYTF. The CDR3 nucleotides are TGTGCCAGCAGTGAAGAGGACAGCAAATGGTTTGGCTACACCTTC.

The V call is TRBV19, the J call TRBJ2-5; 8 positions match TRBD2. Germline V gene data show CDR1 as LNHDA and CDR2 as SQIVND (reference sequence). V was pared by 6 bases and J by 2 bases, with 5 bases of the junction left unmatched. The CDR3 spans 14 residues. The CDR3 DNA reads TGTGCCAGTAGCGCGGGGGGCTTTCAAGAGACCCAGTACTTC. Its translation: CASSAGGFQETQYF.

This clone was detected only once. This chain uses TRBV4-2 with TRBJ1-1, with TRBD1 matching 8 bases. This CDR3 has 17 residues. V shed 1 base, J shed 2 bases, and the junction held 9 bases outside the gene matches. Germline CDR1 is LGHNA and CDR2 is YNFKEQ. CDR3 bases: TGTGCCAGCAGCCAAGGATTGGACAGGGCAGGAAACACTGAAGCTTTCTTT. This translates into CASSQGLDRAGNTEAFF.

This chain links TRBV11-3 with TRBJ2-1; 10 bases are shared with TRBD2. Germline V gives CDR1 SGHNT, CDR2 YENEEA. The CDR3 sequence is 15 residues long. Losses at the gene ends were 3 bases for V and 8 bases for J; bases not matched to a gene: 7. The CDR3 sequence is CASSFVQREGYEQFF. CDR3 sequence (DNA): TGTGCCAGCAGCTTTGTCCAGCGGGAGGGCTATGAGCAGTTCTTC.

This chain uses TRBV19 with TRBJ1-2, with D perhaps TRBD1 (6 bases). Per the germline V gene, CDR1 is LNHDA and CDR2 is SQIVND (reference sequence). This CDR3 has 14 amino acids. V gave up 6 bases and J gave up 2 bases, with 13 bases separating them. CDR3 in amino acids: CASSQGGLNYGYTF. The CDR3 nucleotides are TGTGCCAGTAGCCAAGGGGGGCTAAACTATGGCTACACCTTC.

The CDR3 is CASSSSWETQYF. CDR3 bases: TGCGCCAGCAGCAGTAGCTGGGAGACCCAGTACTTC. The gene calls are TRBV5-1 and TRBJ2-5; no firm D call. Trimming pared 4 bases from V and 5 bases from J, leaving 9 bases between. The CDR3 covers 12 residues. Germline V CDR1 and CDR2: SGHRS, YFSETQ.

This chain joins TRBV10-3 and TRBJ2-1, with D maybe TRBD2 (6 bases). V was pared by 10 bases and J by 0 bases, with 13 bases between. CDR3 size: 14 residues. Germline values: CDR1 ENHRY, CDR2 SYGVKD. The CDR3 here is CATCGAGSYNEQFF. The CDR3 nucleotides are TGTGCCACCTGCGGGGCGGGCTCCTACAATGAGCAGTTCTTC.

This chain joins TRBV5-1 and TRBJ2-7; TRBD2 aligns across 7 bases. The germline V gene has CDR1 SGHRS and CDR2 YFSETQ. The ends lost 5 bases at V and 4 bases at J; junction bases unmatched: 18. There are 17 residues in the CDR3. The CDR3 protein is CASRPGLSTLTSYEQYF. In DNA, the CDR3 is TGCGCCAGCAGACCGGGACTATCGACCCTGACGTCTTACGAGCAGTACTTC.

In this sample, this clone turned up once. The rearrangement links TRBV5-8 to TRBJ2-3; TRBD2 agrees at 10 bases. The length of the CDR3 is 15 residues. CDR1 is SGHTS, CDR2 YDEGEE, per germline. V trimming: 3 bases; J trimming: 5 bases; junction bases outside the gene matches: 6. The CDR3 DNA reads as TGTGCCAGCAGCTCACCGGGACTAGCGCTAGATACGCAGTATTTT. It yields the protein CASSSPGLALDTQYF.

The chain uses TRBV4-2 and TRBJ2-7, with 14 positions matching TRBD2. The junction had 3 bases not matched to a gene; V was cut back by 5 bases and J by 3 bases. The CDR3 contains 15 residues. CDR1 and CDR2 (germline): LGHNA, YNFKEQ. CDR3 nucleotides: TGTGCCAGCAGCTTGGGGACTAGCGGGAGCTACGAGCAGTACTTC. Translation gives CASSLGTSGSYEQYF.

The chain uses TRBV7-6 and TRBJ1-5; weak D call: TRBD1 (6 bases). The CDR3 contains 15 residues. V lost 3 bases to trimming and J lost 0 bases, with 9 bases between them. From germline, CDR1 is SGHVS and CDR2 FNYEAQ. The CDR3 loop reads CASSLGQNSNQPQHF. CDR3 sequence (DNA): TGTGCCAGCAGCTTGGGACAAAATAGCAATCAGCCCCAGCATTTT.